The 31 T cell receptor beta chains presented below share a single source sample, sequenced in a study of blood T cells in healthy people across ages. With a J-beta primer mix and a sample-barcoded 5' primer, a second PCR ran about 7 to 11 cycles. MiXCR, run by TCRdb on the 5' RACE reads, gives a single entry per CDR3 protein. Here the sample spans about 1.1 million distinct CDR3 sequences, roughly two fifths being singletons. Sequencing was performed on blood. The receptors were gathered from a man between 18 and 29 years old in good health.

The chain couples TRBV7-2 to TRBJ1-2; D gene ambiguous. In germline, CDR1 is SGHTA, CDR2 FQGNSA. This CDR3 contains 14 residues. Trimming removed 5 bases at V and 4 bases at J, with 14 bases between. The CDR3 DNA reads TGTGCCAGCAGCCCTCCGGGAGGCGGCTATGGCTACACCTTC. It yields the protein CASSPPGGGYGYTF. Supplemented by reference TRBV7-2 and TRBJ1-2, the full variable domain reads GAGVSQSPSNKVTEKGKDVELRCDPISGHTALYWYRQSLGQGLEFLIYFQGNSAPDKSGLPSDRFSAERTGGSVSTLTIQRTQQEDSAVYLCASSPPGGGYGYTFGSGTRLTVV.

This clonotype was counted between two and nine times. The CDR3 DNA reads as TGTGCCACCTCAACTAATGAAAAACTGTTTTTT. As protein: CATSTNEKLFF. The rearrangement links TRBV10-3 to TRBJ1-4; no clear D gene. Germline V gives CDR1 ENHRY, CDR2 SYGVKD. The length of the CDR3 is 11 residues. Between the trimmed V and J ends, which lost 10 bases and 0 bases, there was a span of 3 bases.

The gene calls are TRBV29-1 and TRBJ2-1, with 10 bases that match TRBD2. Looked up from germline, CDR1 is SQVTM and CDR2 is ANQGSEA. V gave up 4 bases and J gave up 2 bases; unmatched junction bases: 8. This CDR3 is 16 amino acids long. The CDR3 protein is CSVGGVAGGPYNEQFF. CDR3 nucleotide sequence: TGCAGCGTTGGGGGGGTAGCGGGAGGACCCTACAATGAGCAGTTCTTC.

The chain recombines TRBV9 with TRBJ2-2; TRBD2 matches at 12 bases. The CDR3 sequence is 18 residues long. The germline V gene encodes CDR1 SGDLS and CDR2 YYNGEE. With 3 bases clipped from V and 2 bases from J, the junction kept 8 bases outside the gene matches. CDR3 amino acids: CASSAGSTSGGNTGELFF. Written as DNA, the CDR3 is TGTGCCAGCAGCGCCGGATCGACTAGCGGGGGAAACACCGGGGAGCTGTTTTTT.

V gene TRBV20-1 combines with J gene TRBJ2-1; maybe TRBD2 (5 bases). V lost 3 bases and J 5 bases, leaving 8 bases between the germline ends. The length of the CDR3 is 12 residues. Germline CDR1 and CDR2: DFQATT and SNEGSKA (reference sequence). The CDR3: CSASSGNNEQFF. The CDR3 bases are TGCAGTGCTAGCTCCGGGAACAATGAGCAGTTCTTC.

This clonotype has only a few counts. CDR3 DNA: TGTGCCAGTAAGGCACAGTCGAACACCGGGGAGCTGTTTTTT. This gives the protein CASKAQSNTGELFF. The chain is built from TRBV27 and TRBJ2-2; no definite D call. The CDR3 consists of 14 residues. Trimming left V 9 bases short and J 0 bases short, with 11 bases between. Germline assignment: CDR1 MNHEY and CDR2 SMNVEV (reference sequence).

The count of this clonotype is one. The chain joins TRBV12-3 or TRBV12-4 to TRBJ1-1, with D hard to call. The ends were cut back, 5 bases at V and 3 bases at J, with 10 bases in the middle. CDR3 length equals 13 residues. The CDR3 coding sequence is TGTGCCAGCAGTATCCGACGGGACACTGAAGCTTTCTTT. Its protein product is CASSIRRDTEAFF.

The chain joins TRBV6-2 or TRBV6-3 to TRBJ2-5; D is ambiguous. Trimming removed 2 bases at V and 3 bases at J, with 10 bases between. The CDR3 has 14 residues. Germline CDR1 MNHEY, CDR2 SVGEGT. The DNA of the CDR3 is TGTGCCAGCAGTTACGACGGCTATAAAGAGACCCAGTACTTC. Translating gives CASSYDGYKETQYF.

V usage is TRBV9 and J usage is TRBJ1-2; maybe TRBD1 (6 bases). The CDR3 runs 14 residues. V was pared by 3 bases and J by 4 bases, with 13 bases between. Per germline, CDR1 SGDLS and CDR2 YYNGEE. For the CDR3, the DNA is TGTGCCAGCAGCGAGGAGGACAGCTTCTATGGCTACACCTTC. Residues: CASSEEDSFYGYTF.

This clonotype came up a few times. This rearrangement joins TRBV12-3 or TRBV12-4 to TRBJ1-2, with D perhaps matching TRBD1 (5 bases). V was trimmed by 6 bases and J by 2 bases, leaving 19 bases between them. The CDR3 has 16 amino acids. CDR3 protein: CASSLKQAGDNYGYTF. In DNA form, the CDR3 reads TGTGCCAGCAGCCTGAAACAGGCGGGGGACAACTATGGCTACACCTTC.

This clonotype turned up a few times. V gene TRBV4-3 combines with J gene TRBJ1-1, with D tentatively TRBD1 (6 bases). The germline CDR1 and CDR2 sequences are LGHNA and YSLEER. V dropped 0 bases and J dropped 11 bases, with 13 bases sitting between them. CDR3 length: 13 amino acids. The CDR3 protein is CASSQDPQGTAFF. For the CDR3, the DNA is TGCGCCAGCAGCCAAGATCCCCAGGGGACCGCTTTCTTT.

This clonotype was detected only a few times. V is TRBV20-1 and J is TRBJ2-1; weak D call: TRBD1 (5 bases). V was shortened by 3 bases and J by 8 bases, with 14 bases between the two germline ends. Germline CDR1 is DFQATT and CDR2 is SNEGSKA (reference sequence). CDR3 length: 13 amino acids. CDR3 DNA: TGCAGTGCTAGGGGGCTAGGGATCCATGAGCAGTTCTTC. This encodes CSARGLGIHEQFF.

This chain joins TRBV6-2 or TRBV6-3 and TRBJ1-1; maybe TRBD1 (5 bases). Germline CDR1 is MNHEY and CDR2 is SVGEGT. The CDR3 covers 15 residues. V was pared by 0 bases and J by 0 bases, with 8 bases between. CDR3 sequence: CASSYSTELNTEAFF. The CDR3 DNA reads as TGTGCCAGCAGTTACTCGACAGAGTTGAACACTGAAGCTTTCTTT.

The rearrangement uses TRBV7-2 and TRBJ1-6; tentative D call: TRBD1 (5 bases). Germline assignment: CDR1 SGHTA and CDR2 FQGNSA. Trimming took off 0 bases at V and 9 bases at J, with 15 bases between the two ends. CDR3 size: 16 residues. This CDR3 is CASSLAGRGIGSPLHF. CDR3 sequence (DNA): TGTGCCAGCAGCTTAGCTGGTAGGGGAATAGGTTCACCCCTCCACTTT. Full variable domain (missing parts from reference TRBV7-2 and TRBJ1-6): GAGVSQSPSNKVTEKGKDVELRCDPISGHTALYWYRQSLGQGLEFLIYFQGNSAPDKSGLPSDRFSAERTGGSVSTLTIQRTQQEDSAVYLCASSLAGRGIGSPLHFGNGTRLTVT.

This clonotype was detected many times. The J gene is TRBJ2-3, the V gene TRBV7-7; D possibly corresponds to TRBD1 (6 bases). The germline gives CDR1 SSHAT, CDR2 FNYEAQ (reference sequence). V was cut by 4 bases and J by 5 bases, with 10 bases left in between. This CDR3 region has 13 residues. CDR3 sequence: CASSSGVEDTQYF. The CDR3 nucleotides are TGTGCCAGCAGCTCAGGGGTGGAAGATACGCAGTATTTT.

V is TRBV4-3 and J is TRBJ1-2, with a possible D match to TRBD1 (6 bases). V lost 3 bases and J lost 3, with 11 bases in between. The CDR3 length is 14 residues. CDR1 is LGHNA and CDR2 is YSLEER in the germline V gene. The DNA for the CDR3 is TGCGCCAGCAGCCACGGTAGGGGGGACTATGGCTACACCTTC. Translation gives CASSHGRGDYGYTF.

The gene calls are TRBV6-5 and TRBJ2-6; D is ambiguous. The CDR3 is 20 amino acids. V lost 0 bases to trimming and J lost 0 bases, with 18 bases between them. Germline CDR1 is MNHEY and CDR2 is SVGAGI. This CDR3 reads CASSYSLAVAISSGANVLTF. The CDR3 region has the DNA TGTGCCAGCAGTTACTCGTTGGCAGTCGCTATCAGCTCTGGGGCCAACGTCCTGACTTTC.

This clonotype appeared a few times. The chain uses TRBV5-1 and TRBJ2-3, with D tentatively TRBD2 (5 bases). Germline V gene data show CDR1 as SGHRS and CDR2 as YFSETQ. The CDR3 is made up of 16 amino acids. The V gene lost 0 bases and the J gene lost 0 bases, with 11 bases spanning the gap. The chain's CDR3 is CASSLGGAYSTDTQYF. The CDR3 DNA is TGCGCCAGCAGCTTGGGGGGAGCTTATAGCACAGATACGCAGTATTTT.

This chain connects TRBV6-5 to TRBJ2-2, with D unresolved. The germline gives CDR1 MNHEY, CDR2 SVGAGI. CDR3 length equals 14 residues. The ends were cut back, 5 bases at V and 2 bases at J, with 9 bases in the middle. In nucleotides, the CDR3 is TGTGCCAGCAGTGCTCGTTCTAACACCGGGGAGCTGTTTTTT. It specifies CASSARSNTGELFF.

V is TRBV4-3 and J is TRBJ1-6, with unresolved D. The CDR3 spans 14 residues. Germline values: CDR1 LGHNA, CDR2 YSLEER. The V end was cut by 5 bases, the J end by 3 bases, with 8 bases between. The CDR3 DNA is TGCGCCAGCAGCGTAGTGAGCTATAATTCACCCCTCCACTTT. Its protein is CASSVVSYNSPLHF.

The sample holds a few counts of this clonotype. The rearrangement uses TRBV27 and TRBJ1-2; D uncertain. This CDR3 is built from 13 residues. The V end lost 4 bases, the J end lost 4 bases, and 10 bases lay between the germline ends. Germline CDR1 reads MNHEY; CDR2 reads SMNVEV (reference sequence). The CDR3 DNA follows: TGTGCCAGCAGTTCCTGGGGTCCCTATGGCTACACCTTC. It codes for CASSSWGPYGYTF.

This clonotype was seen a few times. The J gene is TRBJ1-2, the V gene TRBV3-1; D is perhaps TRBD1 (5 bases). The germline V and J ends were trimmed by 1 base and 7 bases, with 13 bases remaining between them. Germline V CDR1 and CDR2: LGHDT, YNNKEL (reference sequence). The CDR3 covers 14 residues. CDR3 region: CASSQVQQASGYTF. The CDR3 coding sequence is TGTGCCAGCAGCCAAGTTCAACAGGCGAGTGGCTACACCTTC.

About this clonotype: Compared with germline, one end of the junction differs, possibly owing to a read error. The V and J genes are TRBV7-2 and TRBJ2-5, with a weak D call TRBD1 (5 bases). Germline V CDR1 and CDR2: SGHTA, FQGNSA. There are 15 residues in the CDR3. CDR3 nucleotide sequence: TGTGCCAGCAGCTTAAATATGGGGCCCCAAGAGGCCCAGTACTTC. Its protein is CASSLNMGPQEAQYF. The whole variable domain, filled in from reference TRBV7-2 and TRBJ2-5, reads GAGVSQSPSNKVTEKGKDVELRCDPISGHTALYWYRQSLGQGLEFLIYFQGNSAPDKSGLPSDRFSAERTGGSVSTLTIQRTQQEDSAVYLCASSLNMGPQEAQYFGPGTRLLVL.

This clonotype showed up just a few times. The rearrangement joins TRBV9 to TRBJ1-4; a weak D match, TRBD1 (5 bases). Per germline, CDR1 SGDLS and CDR2 YYNGEE. There are 15 residues in the CDR3. V was trimmed by 3 bases and J by 7 bases, leaving 16 bases between them. The CDR3 spells CASSGTQGRSEKLFF. The CDR3 DNA reads as TGTGCCAGCAGCGGGACCCAGGGAAGGAGTGAAAAACTGTTTTTT. Combining the CDR3 with reference TRBV9 and TRBJ1-4 gives the whole variable domain DSGVTQTPKHLITATGQRVTLRCSPRSGDLSVYWYQQSLDQGLQFLIQYYNGEERAKGNILERFSAQQFPDLHSELNLSSLELGDSALYFCASSGTQGRSEKLFFGSGTQLSVL.

This clonotype was seen many times. This rearrangement joins TRBV4-3 to TRBJ2-4; unclear D gene. V gave up 1 base and J gave up 0 bases, with 10 bases separating them. CDR3 length equals 16 residues. CDR1 and CDR2 from the germline V gene are LGHNA and YSLEER. Written as DNA, the CDR3 is TGCGCCAGCAGCCAAGTCAGGTCATTAGCCAAAAACATTCAGTACTTC. Residues: CASSQVRSLAKNIQYF.

The rearrangement joins TRBV19 to TRBJ2-1, with D maybe TRBD2 (6 bases). The CDR3 is 13 residues long. Looked up from germline, CDR1 is LNHDA and CDR2 is SQIVND (reference sequence). Deletions cut 3 bases from V and 7 bases from J, with 10 bases between. The CDR3 loop reads CASSMGRWNEQFF. CDR3 in DNA: TGTGCCAGTAGTATGGGGAGGTGGAATGAGCAGTTCTTC.

This clonotype was found a few times. The chain combines TRBV6-5 with TRBJ2-3; 8 bases line up with TRBD1. Looked up from germline, CDR1 is MNHEY and CDR2 is SVGAGI. This CDR3 contains 15 residues. The V and J ends lost 1 base and 6 bases, in that order; junction bases with no gene match: 6. CDR3 DNA sequence: TGTGCCAGCAGTTACTTGGGCAGGGACAGGGATACGCAGTATTTT. It translates to CASSYLGRDRDTQYF.

This clonotype was counted only a few times. The rearrangement joins TRBV20-1 to TRBJ2-1, with D perhaps given as TRBD1 or TRBD2 (5 bases each). The V gene lost 3 bases and the J gene lost 4 bases, with 13 bases spanning the gap. Germline loops: CDR1 DFQATT, CDR2 SNEGSKA (reference sequence). There are 14 residues in the CDR3. CDR3: CSARYGAGYNEQFF. The CDR3 nucleotides are TGCAGTGCTAGGTACGGGGCCGGATACAATGAGCAGTTCTTC.

This clonotype has only a few counts. The CDR3 nucleotides are TGTGCCAGCAGGGACAGGGGGCGCGGCACAGATACGCAGTATTTT. This encodes CASRDRGRGTDTQYF. The genes are TRBV27 and TRBJ2-3, with 11 bases identical to TRBD1. CDR3 length equals 15 residues. V dropped 6 bases and J dropped 1; count of bases not matched to a gene: 3. Looked up from germline, CDR1 is MNHEY and CDR2 is SMNVEV (reference sequence).

This clonotype was counted between two and nine times. This sequence joins TRBV7-2 and TRBJ1-5; D is undetermined. Germline V CDR1 and CDR2: SGHTA, FQGNSA. CDR3 length: 15 amino acids. With 2 bases removed from V and 0 bases from J, the gap between germline ends came to 8 bases. CDR3 amino acids: CASSLSRNSNQPQHF. For the CDR3, the DNA is TGTGCCAGCAGCTTATCACGGAATAGCAATCAGCCCCAGCATTTT. The variable domain in full, with the rest retrieved from reference TRBV7-2 and TRBJ1-5, is GAGVSQSPSNKVTEKGKDVELRCDPISGHTALYWYRQSLGQGLEFLIYFQGNSAPDKSGLPSDRFSAERTGGSVSTLTIQRTQQEDSAVYLCASSLSRNSNQPQHFGDGTRLSIL.

The gene calls are TRBV15 and TRBJ1-5; 7 bases map to TRBD1. V gave up 5 bases and J gave up 9 bases; unmatched junction bases: 13. The length of the CDR3 is 15 residues. The germline CDR1 and CDR2 sequences are LNHNV and YYDKDF (reference sequence). CDR3 bases: TGTGCCACCAGCCCCCGGGACAGAAGCTTATTGCCCCAGCATTTT. As protein: CATSPRDRSLLPQHF.